The 4 T cell receptor beta chains reported below all come from one sample, sequenced in a study of cytomegalovirus exposure and HLA in healthy donors. Repertoires were generated with immunoSEQ multiplex PCR, while TCRdb's copy carries only in-frame clones and drops some. The data contain roughly 250,000 clones, about 86% of them singletons. The sequencing input was PBMCs. The origin of the receptors is a woman aged 30 to 39 in good health and CMV-seropositive.

This rearrangement joins TRBV6-1 to TRBJ1-5, with 7 nucleotides matching TRBD1. CDR1 and CDR2 (germline): MNHNS, SASEGT. The CDR3 is made up of 15 amino acids. The V gene end was trimmed by 0 bases and the J gene end by 5 bases; junction bases not matched to a gene: 4. The CDR3 sequence: CASSEAGGYYQPQHF. In DNA, the CDR3 is TGTGCCAGCAGTGAAGCAGGGGGCTATTATCAGCCCCAGCATTTT.

The V gene is TRBV21-1, the J gene TRBJ2-7; TRBD2 is taken as the D call from the table, unchecked against the DNA. TRBV21-1 corresponds to a pseudogene. This CDR3 has 17 residues. The CDR3 sequence is CASSKTSRGRSSYEQYF. The CDR3 DNA reads as TGTGCCAGCAGCAAAACTTCTCGCGGGAGGTCCTCCTACGAGCAGTACTTC.

The chain is built from TRBV11-1 and TRBJ1-2, with D tentatively TRBD1 (6 bases). The CDR3 has 14 residues. The V end lost 4 bases, the J end lost 10 bases, and 19 bases lay between the germline ends. CDR1 SGHAT and CDR2 FQDESV come from the germline V gene (reference sequence). In nucleotides, the CDR3 is TGTGCCAGCAGCTACGCCGGGACAAGACGGGACTACACCTTC. Its protein is CASSYAGTRRDYTF.

The rearrangement links TRBV9 to TRBJ1-1; D ambiguous. V was clipped by 4 bases and J by 4 bases, with 11 bases between them. Per the germline V gene, CDR1 is SGDLS and CDR2 is YYNGEE. The CDR3 extends over 13 amino acids. CDR3 loop: CASSPPEGTEAFF. In DNA form, the CDR3 reads TGTGCCAGCAGCCCCCCCGAGGGCACTGAAGCTTTCTTT.